This TCR beta chain emerged from a study of T cells after yellow fever vaccination. Study-level background: Fractions of low cell number were prepared using SMART-Seq v4 Ultra Low Input. Whole-study results and caveats: The appearance of a small share of clonotypes in both CD4 and CD8 compartments was observed.

TCR cDNA, made by 5'RACE template switching, carried an added universal primer site and UMIs. MiXCR, run by TCRdb on the 5' RACE reads, gives a single entry per CDR3 protein. The data hold approximately 350,000 distinct CDR3 sequences, with around a tenth observed a single time. The V end lost 5 bases, the J end lost 3 bases, and 17 bases lay between the germline ends. Germline CDR1 is SGHTA and CDR2 is FQGNSA. This CDR3 contains 16 residues. The sample holds many counts of this clonotype. Its antigen is still unknown. This specimen was PBMCs, taken on the day of the first yellow fever vaccination. This sequence joins TRBV7-2 and TRBJ2-1; possibly TRBD1 for D (6 bases). This TCR was sampled from a man in his late teens or twenties who received the YFV17D yellow fever vaccine. The CDR3 sequence is CASSTSRDTIYNEQFF. For the CDR3, the DNA is TGTGCCAGCAGCACCAGCCGGGACACCATCTACAATGAGCAGTTCTTC.